This T cell receptor beta chain is from a study of blood T cell repertoires in COVID-19. Study overall: Researchers got acute and convalescent COVID-19 samples from the United States, Italy and Spain.

Generated by immunoSEQ multiplex PCR, the TCRdb table keeps only in-frame clones and is missing some. Here the sample spans tens of thousands of clones, 65% to 85% being singletons. The receptor's source is a woman in her fifties or sixties with acute or convalescent COVID-19. Sequencing was performed on peripheral blood.

CDR3 amino acids: CATSREWTGGYGYTF. In DNA, the CDR3 is TGTGCCACCAGCAGAGAGTGGACAGGGGGCTATGGCTACACCTTC. The chain combines TRBV15 with TRBJ1-2, with 10 bases fitting TRBD1. CDR1 is LNHNV and CDR2 is YYDKDF in the germline V gene (reference sequence). V was clipped by 0 bases and J by 4 bases; unmatched bases: 2. The CDR3 loop spans 15 amino acids.